The clone carrying this T cell receptor (beta chain) was picked up a small number of times. This sample is drawn from a study of blood T cells in healthy people across ages. A second PCR, run for roughly 6 to 11 cycles, used a sample-barcoded 5' primer plus a J-beta primer mix. TCRdb recomputed calls from the 5' RACE reads with MiXCR, one row per CDR3 protein. This table holds around 800,000 distinct CDR3 sequences, about 62% found once. V shed 4 bases, J shed 7 bases, and the junction held 6 bases outside the gene matches. Looked up from germline, CDR1 is MGHRA and CDR2 is YSYEKL. The CDR3 is made up of 16 amino acids.

The sequence came from a man aged 30 to 39 in good health. The chain links TRBV4-1 to TRBJ2-4, with 14 bases that match TRBD2. The sequenced material came from blood. CDR3 nucleotides: TGCGCCAGCAGCCTCCGGACTAGCGGGGGGCATAACATTCAGTACTTC. Translating gives CASSLRTSGGHNIQYF.